This TCR beta chain was recovered during a study of blood T cells in healthy people across ages. Study findings and constraints: Roughly linear declines in TCR beta diversity per million T cells occurred with age.

Germline lookup yields CDR1 MNHNY and CDR2 SVGAGI (reference sequence). Trimming pared 6 bases from V and 0 bases from J, leaving 12 bases between. CDR3 length equals 14 residues. Each donor's blood draw was ten milliliters of peripheral blood. Total RNA was extracted at no less than 5 micrograms per sample. Combining a sample-barcoded 5' primer with a J-beta primer mix, a second PCR ran for about 6 to 12 cycles. TCRdb independently ran MiXCR on the 5' RACE reads; one entry per CDR3 protein. Among 500,000 to 700,000 distinct CDR3 sequences listed, 25% to 35% were seen once. A note on this clonotype: The target antigen is unknown.

The specimen was blood. The source is a woman older than 75 in good health. V is TRBV6-6 and J is TRBJ2-7, with D maybe TRBD1 (5 bases). CDR3: CASRTRESSYEQYF. DNA of the CDR3: TGTGCCAGCAGAACCAGGGAAAGCTCCTACGAGCAGTACTTC.